This TCR beta chain was found in a study of CD8 T cells in acute hepatitis C reinfection. The time point is: naive CD8 control sorted from an acute-time-point sample. TCRdb keeps only in-frame clones here, not all; method: immunoSEQ multiplex PCR. Of about 38,000 clones listed, 70% to 90% are singletons. Comment on this clone: The antigen is not known.

General study points: One of thirteen outcome-independent public clonotypes used V04-02/J02-02.

The source of this sequence is a woman aged 18-35 years who spontaneously cleared hepatitis C infection. The material sequenced was naive CD8+ T cells from PBMCs.

The CDR3 region is CASSVGKGYNEQFF. The CDR3 coding sequence is TGTGCCAGCAGCGTAGGGAAAGGATACAATGAGCAGTTCTTC. The V and J genes are TRBV9 and TRBJ2-1; D not certain. In germline, CDR1 is SGDLS, CDR2 YYNGEE. The V end lost 0 bases, the J end lost 4 bases, and 8 bases lay between the germline ends. The CDR3 runs to 14 residues.